This TCR beta chain was identified in a study of CD8 T cells in Susac syndrome. Sequencing targeted TCR beta in T cells from blood (CD8+ and CD4+). V was cut by 3 bases and J by 2 bases, with 4 bases left in between. This CDR3 contains 12 residues. With random hexamers, about 0.45 to 1 ug RNA was reverse transcribed. TCRdb called the immunoSEQ multiplex PCR reads again in MiXCR, with one record for every CDR3 protein. The table lists about 50,000 distinct CDR3 sequences, roughly 93% of them singletons. This clonotype showed up just once. The source material was CD8+ T cells from PBMCs. The chain is built from TRBV12-3 or TRBV12-4 and TRBJ1-2; no definite D call. The clonotype comes from a human donor with multiple sclerosis. DNA for the CDR3: TGTGCCAGCAGTTTCCCGAACTATGGCTACACCTTC. This translates into CASSFPNYGYTF.